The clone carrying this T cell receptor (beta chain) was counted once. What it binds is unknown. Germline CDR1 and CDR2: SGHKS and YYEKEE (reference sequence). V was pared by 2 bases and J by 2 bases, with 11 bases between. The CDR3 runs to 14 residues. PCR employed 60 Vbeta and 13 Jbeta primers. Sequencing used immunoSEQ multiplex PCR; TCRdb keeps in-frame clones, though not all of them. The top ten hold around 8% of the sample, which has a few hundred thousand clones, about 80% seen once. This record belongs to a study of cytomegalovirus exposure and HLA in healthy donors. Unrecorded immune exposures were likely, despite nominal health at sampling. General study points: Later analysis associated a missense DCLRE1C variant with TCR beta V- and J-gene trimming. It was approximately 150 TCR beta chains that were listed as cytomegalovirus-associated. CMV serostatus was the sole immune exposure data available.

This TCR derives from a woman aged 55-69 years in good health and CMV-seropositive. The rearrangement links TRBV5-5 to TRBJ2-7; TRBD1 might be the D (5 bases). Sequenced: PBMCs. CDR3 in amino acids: CASSFDAGTYEQYF. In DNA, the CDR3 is TGTGCCAGCAGCTTTGATGCAGGGACCTACGAGCAGTACTTC.